This T cell receptor beta chain is from a study of response to subunit inactivated influenza vaccine. Broader study findings: It was the authors' suggestion that each seasonal influenza vaccination recruits few new T cells.

In TCRdb, the RT-PCR reads were re-called with MiXCR into one record per CDR3 protein. The table lists roughly 630,000 distinct CDR3 sequences, approximately 14% of them singletons. This clonotype was observed a few times. The antigen is unknown. Looked up from germline, CDR1 is LGHDT and CDR2 is YNNKEL (reference sequence). The CDR3 length is 15 residues. V lost 7 bases, J lost 6 bases, and 20 bases lay in between. This receptor was obtained from a man in his fifties who received an inactivated influenza vaccine. Source: PBMCs from blood, taken less than 15 days before vaccination. V usage is TRBV3-1 and J usage is TRBJ2-3, with TRBD1 as a possible D gene (5 bases). The CDR3 DNA reads as TGTGCCAGCAACTTAGACAGATCCCCAGGGGATACGCAGTATTTT. Its protein is CASNLDRSPGDTQYF.